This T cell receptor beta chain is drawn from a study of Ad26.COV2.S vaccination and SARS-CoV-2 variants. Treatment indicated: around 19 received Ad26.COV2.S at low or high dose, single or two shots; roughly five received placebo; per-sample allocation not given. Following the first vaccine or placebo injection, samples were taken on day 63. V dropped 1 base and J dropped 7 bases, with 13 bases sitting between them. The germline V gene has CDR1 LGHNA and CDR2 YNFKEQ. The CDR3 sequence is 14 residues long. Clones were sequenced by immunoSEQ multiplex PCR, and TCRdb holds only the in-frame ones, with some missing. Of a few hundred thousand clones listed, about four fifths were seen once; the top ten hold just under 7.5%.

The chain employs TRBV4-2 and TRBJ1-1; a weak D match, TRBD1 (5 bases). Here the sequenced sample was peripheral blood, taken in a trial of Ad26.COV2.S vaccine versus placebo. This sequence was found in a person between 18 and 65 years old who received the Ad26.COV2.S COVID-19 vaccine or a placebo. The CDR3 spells CASSQVEGRVEAFF. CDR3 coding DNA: TGTGCCAGCAGCCAAGTCGAGGGGAGGGTTGAAGCTTTCTTT.